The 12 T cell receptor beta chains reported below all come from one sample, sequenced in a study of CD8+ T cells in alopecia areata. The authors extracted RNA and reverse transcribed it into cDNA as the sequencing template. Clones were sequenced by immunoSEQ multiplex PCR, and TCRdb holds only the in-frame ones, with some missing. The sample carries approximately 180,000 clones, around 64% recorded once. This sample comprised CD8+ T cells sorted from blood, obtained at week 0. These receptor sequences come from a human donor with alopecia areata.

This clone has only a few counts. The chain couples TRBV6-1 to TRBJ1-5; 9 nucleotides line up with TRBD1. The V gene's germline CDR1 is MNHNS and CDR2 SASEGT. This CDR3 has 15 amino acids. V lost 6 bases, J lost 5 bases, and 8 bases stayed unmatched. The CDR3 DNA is TGTGCCAGCAGCCTTGCCGGGACAGGGTATCAGCCCCAGCATTTT. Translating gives CASSLAGTGYQPQHF.

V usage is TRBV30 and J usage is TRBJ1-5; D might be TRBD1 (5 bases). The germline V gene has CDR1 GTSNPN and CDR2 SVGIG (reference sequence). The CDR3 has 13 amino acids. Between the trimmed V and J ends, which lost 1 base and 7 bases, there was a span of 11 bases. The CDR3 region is CAWSAGMEQPQHF. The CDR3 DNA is TGTGCCTGGAGTGCAGGGATGGAACAGCCCCAGCATTTT.

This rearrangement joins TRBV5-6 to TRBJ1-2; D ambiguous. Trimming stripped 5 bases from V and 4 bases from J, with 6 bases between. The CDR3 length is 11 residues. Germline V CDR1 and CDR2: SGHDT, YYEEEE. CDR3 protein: CASRLLYGYTF. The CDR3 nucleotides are TGTGCCAGCAGACTACTCTATGGCTACACCTTC.

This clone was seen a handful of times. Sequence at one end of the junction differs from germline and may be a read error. The CDR3 nucleotides are TGTGCCAGCAGTTACTCGTCCCTTAGCGACAGAAGCTTC. Translated, it gives CASSYSSLSDRSF. The gene calls are TRBV6-6 and TRBJ2-7, with D perhaps assigned TRBD1 or TRBD2 (5 bases each). From germline, CDR1 is MNHNY and CDR2 SVGAGI (reference sequence). This CDR3 is built from 13 residues.

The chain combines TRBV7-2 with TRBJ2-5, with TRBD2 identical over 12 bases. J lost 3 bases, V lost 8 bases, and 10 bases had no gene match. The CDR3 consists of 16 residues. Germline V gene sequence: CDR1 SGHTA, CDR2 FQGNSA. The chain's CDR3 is CASGISSGGEKETQYF. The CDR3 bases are TGTGCCAGCGGTATCTCTAGCGGGGGGGAAAAAGAGACCCAGTACTTC. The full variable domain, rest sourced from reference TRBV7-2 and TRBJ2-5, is GAGVSQSPSNKVTEKGKDVELRCDPISGHTALYWYRQSLGQGLEFLIYFQGNSAPDKSGLPSDRFSAERTGGSVSTLTIQRTQQEDSAVYLCASGISSGGEKETQYFGPGTRLLVL.

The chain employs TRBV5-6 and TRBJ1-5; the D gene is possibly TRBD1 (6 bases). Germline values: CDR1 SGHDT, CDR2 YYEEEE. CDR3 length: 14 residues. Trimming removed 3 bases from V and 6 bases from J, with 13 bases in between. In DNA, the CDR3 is TGTGCCAGCAGCTCCAGGGGTAGAAGTCAGCCCCAGCATTTT. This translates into CASSSRGRSQPQHF.

The CDR3 here is CASSQDLILGTNTEAFF. The CDR3 coding sequence is TGTGCCAGCAGCCAAGATCTGATTCTGGGGACGAACACTGAAGCTTTCTTT. The chain is built from TRBV14 and TRBJ1-1, with D tentatively TRBD1 (5 bases). The CDR3 covers 17 residues. Germline assignment: CDR1 SGHDN and CDR2 FVKESK. The germline V and J ends were trimmed by 0 bases and 1 base, with 15 bases remaining between them.

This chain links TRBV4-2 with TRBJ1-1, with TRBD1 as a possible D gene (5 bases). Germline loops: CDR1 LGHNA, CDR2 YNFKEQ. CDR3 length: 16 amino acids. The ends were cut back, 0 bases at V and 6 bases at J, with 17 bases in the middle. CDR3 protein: CASSQDQQGLDSEAFF. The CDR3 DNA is TGTGCCAGCAGCCAAGATCAGCAGGGACTTGACTCTGAAGCTTTCTTT.

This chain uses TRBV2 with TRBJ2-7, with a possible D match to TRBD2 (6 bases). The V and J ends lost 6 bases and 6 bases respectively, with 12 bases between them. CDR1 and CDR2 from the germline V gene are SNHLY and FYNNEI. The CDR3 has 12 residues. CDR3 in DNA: TGTGCCAGCAGGGGGGGACGGACCGAGCAGTACTTC. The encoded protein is CASRGGRTEQYF. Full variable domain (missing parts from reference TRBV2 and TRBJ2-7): EPEVTQTPSHQVTQMGQEVILRCVPISNHLYFYWYRQILGQKVEFLVSFYNNEISEKSEIFDDQFSVERPDGSNFTLKIRSTKLEDSAMYFCASRGGRTEQYFGPGTRLTVT.

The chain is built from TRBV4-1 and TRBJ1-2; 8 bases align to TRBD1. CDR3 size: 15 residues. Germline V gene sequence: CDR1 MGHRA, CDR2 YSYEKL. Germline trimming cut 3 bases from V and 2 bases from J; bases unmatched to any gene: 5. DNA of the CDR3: TGCGCCAGCAGCCAGTCGACAGGGGAAAACTATGGCTACACCTTC. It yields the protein CASSQSTGENYGYTF.

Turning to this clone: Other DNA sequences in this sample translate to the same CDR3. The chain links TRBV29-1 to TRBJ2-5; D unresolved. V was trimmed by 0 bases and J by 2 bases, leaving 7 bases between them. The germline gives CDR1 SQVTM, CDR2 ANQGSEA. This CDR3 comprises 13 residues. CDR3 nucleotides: TGCAGCGTTGAAGACAGGAGTCAAGAGACCCAGTACTTC. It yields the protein CSVEDRSQETQYF.

CDR3 sequence reads: CASSLRVEAFF. The CDR3 nucleotides are TGTGCCAGCAGCTTGAGGGTTGAAGCTTTCTTT. This chain joins TRBV7-9 and TRBJ1-1; D gene unclear. V lost 3 bases and J lost 7, with 6 bases in between. The germline gives CDR1 SEHNR, CDR2 FQNEAQ (reference sequence). The CDR3 runs to 11 residues.